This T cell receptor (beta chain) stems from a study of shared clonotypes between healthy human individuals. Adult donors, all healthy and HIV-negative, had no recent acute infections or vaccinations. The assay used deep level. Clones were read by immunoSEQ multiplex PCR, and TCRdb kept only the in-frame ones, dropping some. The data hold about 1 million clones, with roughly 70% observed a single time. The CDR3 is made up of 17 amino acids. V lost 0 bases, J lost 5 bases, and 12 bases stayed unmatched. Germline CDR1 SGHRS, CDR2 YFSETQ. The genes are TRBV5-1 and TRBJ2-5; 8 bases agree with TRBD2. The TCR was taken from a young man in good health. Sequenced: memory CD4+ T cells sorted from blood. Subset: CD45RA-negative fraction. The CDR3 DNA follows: TGCGCCAGCAGCTTGGGGACTAGCCCTTTCTCCGGGGAGACCCAGTACTTC. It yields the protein CASSLGTSPFSGETQYF.